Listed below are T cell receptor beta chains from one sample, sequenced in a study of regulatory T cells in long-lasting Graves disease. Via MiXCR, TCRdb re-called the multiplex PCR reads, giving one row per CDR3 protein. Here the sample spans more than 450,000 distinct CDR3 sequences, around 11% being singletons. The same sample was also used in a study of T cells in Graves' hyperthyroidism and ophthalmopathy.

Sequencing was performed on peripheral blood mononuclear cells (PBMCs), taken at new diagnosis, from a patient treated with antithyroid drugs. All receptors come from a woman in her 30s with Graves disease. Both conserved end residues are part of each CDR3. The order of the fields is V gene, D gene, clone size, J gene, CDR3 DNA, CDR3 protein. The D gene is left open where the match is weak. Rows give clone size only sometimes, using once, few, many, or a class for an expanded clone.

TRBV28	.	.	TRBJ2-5	TGTGCCAGCAGTTTACAAGGGGTTGGAGAGACCCAGTACTTC	CASSLQGVGETQYF
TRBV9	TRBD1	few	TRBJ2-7	TGTGCCAGCAGCCCCCGACAGGGGACCTCCTACGAGCAGTACTTC	CASSPRQGTSYEQYF
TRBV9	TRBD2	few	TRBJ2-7	TGTGCCAGCAGCCCACCCTCGGCGGGAGTGGGTGAGCAGTACTTC	CASSPPSAGVGEQYF
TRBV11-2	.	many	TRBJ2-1	TGTGCCAGCAGCCCCCGGACTTACAATGAGCAGTTCTTC	CASSPRTYNEQFF
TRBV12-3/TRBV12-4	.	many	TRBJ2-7	TGTGCCAGCAGTCTGGGTGATCCGGCCTCCTACGAGCAGTACTTC	CASSLGDPASYEQYF
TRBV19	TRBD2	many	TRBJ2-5	TGTGCCAGTAGTGCGGGAGCGGGAGTCAGCGAAGAGACCCAGTACTTC	CASSAGAGVSEETQYF
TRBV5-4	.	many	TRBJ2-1	TGTGCCAGCAGCTTGGGGCTAGCAGGTTTGTCTGAGCAGTTCTTC	CASSLGLAGLSEQFF
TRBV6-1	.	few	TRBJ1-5	TGTGCCAGCAGTGAATCCGCAGGGGCCTATAGCAATCAGCCCCAGCATTTT	CASSESAGAYSNQPQHF
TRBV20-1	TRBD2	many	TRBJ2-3	TGCAGTGCTAGAGCTAGCGGAGATACGCAGTATTTT	CSARASGDTQYF
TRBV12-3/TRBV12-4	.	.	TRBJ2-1	TGTGCCAGCGGGGCTCGGGACGGGGATTCCTACAATGAGCAGTTCTTC	CASGARDGDSYNEQFF
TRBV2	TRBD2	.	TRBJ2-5	TGTGCCAGCAGTGGGGCTAGCGGGCTCAGAGAGACCCAGTACTTC	CASSGASGLRETQYF
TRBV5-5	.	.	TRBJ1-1	TGTGCCAGCAGCTCGGGACCCACCCTCCCTGAAGCTTTCTTT	CASSSGPTLPEAFF
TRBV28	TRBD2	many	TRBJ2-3	TGTGCCAGCAGCCTAGCGGAAAGCACAGATACGCAGTATTTT	CASSLAESTDTQYF
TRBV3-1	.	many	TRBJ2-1	TGTGCCAGCAGCCAAGAACCCCAAGGGGAGCAGTTCTTC	CASSQEPQGEQFF
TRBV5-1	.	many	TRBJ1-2	TGCGCCAGCAGCTTGGCTGGTCCAGCGGATGGCTACACCTTC	CASSLAGPADGYTF
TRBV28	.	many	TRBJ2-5	TGTGCCAGCAGTACCCTCCCCGAGACCCAGTACTTC	CASSTLPETQYF
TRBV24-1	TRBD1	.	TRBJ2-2	TGTGCCACCAGTGAGAGGACAGGGAGCACCGGGGAGCTGTTTTTT	CATSERTGSTGELFF
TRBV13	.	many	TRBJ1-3	TGTGCCAGCAGACCCGTGGACGGTGGAAACACCATATATTTT	CASRPVDGGNTIYF
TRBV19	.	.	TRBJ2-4	TGTGCCAGTAGTATGAGCGGAGGGGAACTCCAGTACTTC	CASSMSGGELQYF
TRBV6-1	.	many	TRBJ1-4	TGTGCCAGCAGAAAAATTATTGGGGTGAGGGGAGAACTGTTTTTT	CASRKIIGVRGELFF
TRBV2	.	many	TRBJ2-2	TGTGCCAGCAGTGAAACCACCGGGGAGCTGTTTTTT	CASSETTGELFF
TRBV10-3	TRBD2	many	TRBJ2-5	TGTGCCATCAGTGGGGGACTAGCGGAAGAGACCCAGTACTTC	CAISGGLAEETQYF
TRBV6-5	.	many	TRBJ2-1	TGTGCCAGCAGTTACTCTTGGGTTATGGGGGAGGGGGATTACAATGAGCAGTTCTTC	CASSYSWVMGEGDYNEQFF
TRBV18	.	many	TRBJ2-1	TGTGCCAGCTCACCCCGGGGGGCGCCCGACAATGAGCAGTTCTTC	CASSPRGAPDNEQFF
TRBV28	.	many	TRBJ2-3	TGTGCCAGCAGCAGCCGACTGAACACAGATACGCAGTATTTT	CASSSRLNTDTQYF
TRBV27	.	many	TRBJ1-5	TGTGCCAGCAGTAGGCAGGTGAATCAGCCCCAGCATTTT	CASSRQVNQPQHF
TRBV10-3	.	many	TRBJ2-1	TGTGCCATCAGTGAGTCGGGCAGGGAGCAGTTCTTC	CAISESGREQFF
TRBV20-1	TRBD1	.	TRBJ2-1	TGCAGTGCTAGAGGGACAGGGTGGAACGTGCAGTTCTTC	CSARGTGWNVQFF
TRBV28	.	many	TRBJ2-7	TGTGCCAGCACCGAACGAACAGGGCTTCAGTCCTACGAGCAGTACTTC	CASTERTGLQSYEQYF
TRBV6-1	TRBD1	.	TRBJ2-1	TGTGCCAGCAGACTACAGGGGCCCTCCTACAATGAGCAGTTCTTC	CASRLQGPSYNEQFF
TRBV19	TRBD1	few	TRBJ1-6	TGTGCCAGTAGTCCCTCCGACCGGGACAGGAGACATTCACCCCTCCACTTT	CASSPSDRDRRHSPLHF
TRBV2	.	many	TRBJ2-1	TGTGCCAGCAGTGAGGGGGCAGGGGATGAGCAGTTCTTC	CASSEGAGDEQFF
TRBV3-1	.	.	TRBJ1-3	TGTGCCAGCAGCCAAGAGTCACGGTCTGGAAACACCATATATTTT	CASSQESRSGNTIYF
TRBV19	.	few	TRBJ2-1	TGTGCCAGTAGTGGGGACTGGATCAATGAGCAGTTCTTC	CASSGDWINEQFF
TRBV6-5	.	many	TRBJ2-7	TGTGCCAGCAGTTACCCCGCCGGGAGTAGCGGCAGCTACGAGCAGTACTTC	CASSYPAGSSGSYEQYF
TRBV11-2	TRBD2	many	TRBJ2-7	TGTGCCAGCAGCGCCGGGACTAGCGGCTACGAGCAGTACTTC	CASSAGTSGYEQYF
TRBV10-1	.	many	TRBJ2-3	TGCGCCAGCAGTGGAACAGAGGGGGCAGATACGCAGTATTTT	CASSGTEGADTQYF
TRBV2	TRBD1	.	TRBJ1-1	TGTGCCAGCAGTGAATGGGGACAGGGCGTTTCTGGTGAAGCTTTCTTT	CASSEWGQGVSGEAFF
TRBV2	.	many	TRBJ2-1	TGTGCCAGCAGCGGAGGCGCTACCAATGAGCAGTTCTTC	CASSGGATNEQFF
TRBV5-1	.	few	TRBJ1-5	TGCGCCAGCAGCCCAACCACCGGGGGTTACCAGCCCCAGCATTTT	CASSPTTGGYQPQHF
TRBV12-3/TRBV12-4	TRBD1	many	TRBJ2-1	TGTGCCAGCAGTCCCGTCAGGGGGACGGACAATGAGCAGTTCTTC	CASSPVRGTDNEQFF
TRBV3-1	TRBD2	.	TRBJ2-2	TGTGCCATCACCCAAGGAGCGGGAGGTCCCGGGGAGCTGTTTTTT	CAITQGAGGPGELFF
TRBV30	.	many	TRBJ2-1	TGTGCCTGGACCGGTTGGAAGAGCTCCTACAATGAGCAGTTCTTC	CAWTGWKSSYNEQFF
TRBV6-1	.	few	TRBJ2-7	TGTGCCAGCAGCCACGACACCGAGCAGTACTTC	CASSHDTEQYF
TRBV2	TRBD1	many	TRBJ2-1	TGTGCCAGCAGTAGAATACAGGGGTACAATGAGCAGTTCTTC	CASSRIQGYNEQFF
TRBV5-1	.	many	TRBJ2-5	TGCGCCAGCAGCTCCCCACAGGGATACCAAGAGACCCAGTACTTC	CASSSPQGYQETQYF
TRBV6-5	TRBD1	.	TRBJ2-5	TGTGCCAGCAGTTTTCGACCGACAGGGGTATGGCAAGAGACCCAGTACTTC	CASSFRPTGVWQETQYF